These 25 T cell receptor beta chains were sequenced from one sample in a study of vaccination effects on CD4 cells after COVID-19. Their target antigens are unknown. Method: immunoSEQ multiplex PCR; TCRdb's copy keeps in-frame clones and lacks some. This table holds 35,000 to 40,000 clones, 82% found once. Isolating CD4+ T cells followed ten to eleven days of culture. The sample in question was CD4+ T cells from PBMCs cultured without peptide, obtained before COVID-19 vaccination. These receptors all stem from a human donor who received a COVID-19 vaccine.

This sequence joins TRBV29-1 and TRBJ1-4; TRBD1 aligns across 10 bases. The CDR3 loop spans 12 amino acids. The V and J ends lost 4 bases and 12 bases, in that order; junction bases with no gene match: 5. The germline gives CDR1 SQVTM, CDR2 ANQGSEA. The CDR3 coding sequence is TGCAGCGTTGCGGGACAGGGGAAGGAACTGTTTTTT. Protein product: CSVAGQGKELFF.

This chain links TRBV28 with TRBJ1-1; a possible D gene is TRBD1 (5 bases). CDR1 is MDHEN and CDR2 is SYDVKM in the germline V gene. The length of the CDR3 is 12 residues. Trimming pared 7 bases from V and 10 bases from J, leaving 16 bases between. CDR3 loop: CASIRTAGGAFF. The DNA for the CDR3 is TGTGCCAGCATTAGGACGGCGGGGGGAGCTTTCTTT.

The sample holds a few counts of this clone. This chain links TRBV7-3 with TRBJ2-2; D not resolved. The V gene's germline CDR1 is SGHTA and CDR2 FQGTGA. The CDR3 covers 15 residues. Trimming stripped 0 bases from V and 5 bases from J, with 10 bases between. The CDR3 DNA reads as TGTGCCAGCAGCTTAACCCCTGGGAAGACCGGGGAGCTGTTTTTT. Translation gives CASSLTPGKTGELFF.

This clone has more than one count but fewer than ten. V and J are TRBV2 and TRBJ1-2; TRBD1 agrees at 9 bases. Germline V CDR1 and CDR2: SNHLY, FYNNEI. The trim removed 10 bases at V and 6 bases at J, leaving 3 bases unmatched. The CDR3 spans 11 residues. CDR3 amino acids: CAIWDRDGYTF. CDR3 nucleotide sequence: TGTGCCATCTGGGACAGGGATGGCTACACCTTC.

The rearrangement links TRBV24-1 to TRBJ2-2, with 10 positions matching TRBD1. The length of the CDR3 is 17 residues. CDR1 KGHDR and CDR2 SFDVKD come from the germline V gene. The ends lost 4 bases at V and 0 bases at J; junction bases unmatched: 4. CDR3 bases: TGTGCCACCAGTGACCCTGGACAGGGGGCGAACACCGGGGAGCTGTTTTTT. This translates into CATSDPGQGANTGELFF.

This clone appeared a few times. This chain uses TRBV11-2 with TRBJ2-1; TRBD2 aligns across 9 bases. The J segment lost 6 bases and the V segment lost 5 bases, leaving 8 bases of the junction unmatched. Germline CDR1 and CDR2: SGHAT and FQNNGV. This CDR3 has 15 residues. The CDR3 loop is CASSLGAGGPNEQFF. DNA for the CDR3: TGTGCCAGCAGCCTAGGGGCGGGGGGGCCCAATGAGCAGTTCTTC.

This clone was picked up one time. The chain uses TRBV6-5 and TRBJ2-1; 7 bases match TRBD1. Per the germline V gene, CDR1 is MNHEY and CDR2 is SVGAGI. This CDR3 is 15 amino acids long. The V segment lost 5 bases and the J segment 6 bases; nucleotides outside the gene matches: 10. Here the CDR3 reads CASSIDRVRGNEQFF. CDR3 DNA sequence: TGTGCCAGCAGTATAGACAGGGTACGAGGCAATGAGCAGTTCTTC.

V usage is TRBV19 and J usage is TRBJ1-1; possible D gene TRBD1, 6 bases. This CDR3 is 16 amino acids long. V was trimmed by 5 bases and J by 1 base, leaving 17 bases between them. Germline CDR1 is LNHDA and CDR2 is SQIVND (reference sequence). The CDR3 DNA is TGTGCCAGTAGTCCTCAGGACAGTTGGCGGAACACTGAAGCTTTCTTT. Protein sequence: CASSPQDSWRNTEAFF.

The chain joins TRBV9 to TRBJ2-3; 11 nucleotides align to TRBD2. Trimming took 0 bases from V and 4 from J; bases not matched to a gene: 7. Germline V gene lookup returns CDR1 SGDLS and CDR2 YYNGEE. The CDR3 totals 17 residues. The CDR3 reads CASSVGGSGGAADTQYF. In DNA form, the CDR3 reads TGTGCCAGCAGCGTAGGGGGTAGCGGGGGGGCCGCAGATACGCAGTATTTT.

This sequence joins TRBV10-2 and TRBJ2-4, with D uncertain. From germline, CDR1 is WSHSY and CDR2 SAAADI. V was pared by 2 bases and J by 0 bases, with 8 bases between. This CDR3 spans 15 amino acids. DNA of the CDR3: TGCGCCAGCAGTGAGGGCCGTTTAGCCAAAAACATTCAGTACTTC. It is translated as CASSEGRLAKNIQYF.

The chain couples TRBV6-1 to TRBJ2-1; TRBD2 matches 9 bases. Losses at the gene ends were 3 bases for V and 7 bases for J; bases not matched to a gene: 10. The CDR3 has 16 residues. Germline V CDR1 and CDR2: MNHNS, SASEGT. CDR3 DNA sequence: TGTGCCAGCAGTGATCTCGCGGGGGGGCCGAAGAATGAGCAGTTCTTC. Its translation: CASSDLAGGPKNEQFF.

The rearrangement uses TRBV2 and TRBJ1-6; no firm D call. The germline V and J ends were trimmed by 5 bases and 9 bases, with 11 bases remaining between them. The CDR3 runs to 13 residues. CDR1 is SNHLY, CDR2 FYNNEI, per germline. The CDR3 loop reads CASSPSDGSPLHF. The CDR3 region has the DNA TGTGCCAGCAGTCCATCAGACGGTTCACCCCTCCACTTT. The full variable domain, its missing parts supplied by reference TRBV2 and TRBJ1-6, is EPEVTQTPSHQVTQMGQEVILRCVPISNHLYFYWYRQILGQKVEFLVSFYNNEISEKSEIFDDQFSVERPDGSNFTLKIRSTKLEDSAMYFCASSPSDGSPLHFGNGTRLTVT.

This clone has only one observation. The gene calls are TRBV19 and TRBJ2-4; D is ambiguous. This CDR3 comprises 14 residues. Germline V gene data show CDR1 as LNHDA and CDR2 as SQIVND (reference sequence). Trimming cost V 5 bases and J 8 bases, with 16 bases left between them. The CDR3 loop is CASSPPSLRDIQYF. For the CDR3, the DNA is TGTGCCAGTAGTCCGCCGTCTTTAAGGGACATTCAGTACTTC.

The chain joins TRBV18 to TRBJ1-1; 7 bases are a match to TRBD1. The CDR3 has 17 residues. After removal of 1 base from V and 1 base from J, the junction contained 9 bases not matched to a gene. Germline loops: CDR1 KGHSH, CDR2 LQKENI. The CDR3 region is CASSPLEGAQRNTEAFF. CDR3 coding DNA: TGTGCCAGCTCACCACTTGAGGGGGCGCAGAGGAACACTGAAGCTTTCTTT.

DNA for the CDR3: TGTGCCAGCAGAACCCTTGGGAGGGCGGAGGAGACCCAGTACTTC. This gives the protein CASRTLGRAEETQYF. The V call is TRBV6-5, the J call TRBJ2-5; 7 nucleotides match TRBD2. The CDR3 runs to 15 residues. Germline V gives CDR1 MNHEY, CDR2 SVGAGI. Germline trimming cut 6 bases from V and 5 bases from J; bases unmatched to any gene: 12.

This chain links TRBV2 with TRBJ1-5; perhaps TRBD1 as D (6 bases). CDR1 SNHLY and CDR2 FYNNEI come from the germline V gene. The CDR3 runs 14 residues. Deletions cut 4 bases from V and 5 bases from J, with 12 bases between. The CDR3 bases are TGTGCCAGCAGTGTTACGACAGGTGATCAGCCCCAGCATTTT. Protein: CASSVTTGDQPQHF.

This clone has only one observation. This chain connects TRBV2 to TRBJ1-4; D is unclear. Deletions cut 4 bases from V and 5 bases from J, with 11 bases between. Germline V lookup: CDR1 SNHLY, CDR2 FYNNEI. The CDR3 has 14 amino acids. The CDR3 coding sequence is TGTGCCAGCAGTGGCGAGTCGTTGAATGAAAAACTGTTTTTT. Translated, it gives CASSGESLNEKLFF.

The DNA for the CDR3 is TGCGCCAGCAGCTTGGTTATCGGGGATAATTCACCCCTCCACTTT. Translated, it gives CASSLVIGDNSPLHF. The V and J genes are TRBV5-1 and TRBJ1-6; no firm D call. Germline-derived CDR1 and CDR2 are SGHRS and YFSETQ. There are 15 residues in the CDR3. The V and J ends lost 0 bases and 5 bases respectively, with 9 bases between them.

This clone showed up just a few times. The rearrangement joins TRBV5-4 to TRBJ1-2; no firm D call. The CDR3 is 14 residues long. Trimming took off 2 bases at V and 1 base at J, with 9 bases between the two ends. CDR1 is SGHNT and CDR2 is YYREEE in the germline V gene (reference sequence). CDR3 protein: CASSLATLNYGYTF. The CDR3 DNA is TGTGCCAGCAGCTTAGCAACTCTTAACTATGGCTACACCTTC. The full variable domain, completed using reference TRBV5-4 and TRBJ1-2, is ETGVTQSPTHLIKTRGQQVTLRCSSQSGHNTVSWYQQALGQGPQFIFQYYREEENGRGNFPPRFSGLQFPNYSSELNVNALELDDSALYLCASSLATLNYGYTFGSGTRLTVV.

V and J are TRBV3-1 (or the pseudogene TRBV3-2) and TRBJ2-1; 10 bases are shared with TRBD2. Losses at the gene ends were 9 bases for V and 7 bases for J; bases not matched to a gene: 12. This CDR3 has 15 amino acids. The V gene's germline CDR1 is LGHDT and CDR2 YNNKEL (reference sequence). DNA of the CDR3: TGTGCCAGTTCCCAAGCGGGGGGGCAGGGGAATGAGCAGTTCTTC. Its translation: CASSQAGGQGNEQFF.

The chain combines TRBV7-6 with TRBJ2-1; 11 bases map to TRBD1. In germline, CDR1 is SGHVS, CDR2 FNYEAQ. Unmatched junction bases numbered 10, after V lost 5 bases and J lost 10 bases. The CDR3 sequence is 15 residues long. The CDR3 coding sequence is TGTGCCAGCAGCACCTCCGGGACAGGGGGTGAAGAGCAGTTCTTC. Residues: CASSTSGTGGEEQFF.

The CDR3 region is CASSRGGTGAGEQYV. The CDR3 coding sequence is TGTGCCAGCAGCCGGGGGGGGACGGGAGCGGGCGAGCAGTACGTC. The J gene is TRBJ2-7, the V gene TRBV28, with 8 bases that match TRBD2. CDR3 length equals 15 residues. V lost 6 bases to trimming and J lost 6 bases; unmatched junction nucleotides: 13. Per germline, CDR1 MDHEN and CDR2 SYDVKM.

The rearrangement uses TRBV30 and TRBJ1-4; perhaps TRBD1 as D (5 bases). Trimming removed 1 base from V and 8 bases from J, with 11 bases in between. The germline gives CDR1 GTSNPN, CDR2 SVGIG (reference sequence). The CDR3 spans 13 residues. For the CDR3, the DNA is TGTGCCTGGAGTGGGACAATGGGAGAAAAACTGTTTTTT. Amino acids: CAWSGTMGEKLFF.

The CDR3 sequence is CASSQRTPNYGYTF. As DNA, the CDR3 is TGTGCCAGCAGCCAGAGAACACCTAACTATGGCTACACCTTC. This chain uses TRBV3-1 (or the pseudogene TRBV3-2) with TRBJ1-2; D is unresolved. The germline gives CDR1 LGHDT, CDR2 YNNKEL (reference sequence). The CDR3 is made up of 14 amino acids. V lost 3 bases, J lost 0 bases, and 8 bases lay in between.

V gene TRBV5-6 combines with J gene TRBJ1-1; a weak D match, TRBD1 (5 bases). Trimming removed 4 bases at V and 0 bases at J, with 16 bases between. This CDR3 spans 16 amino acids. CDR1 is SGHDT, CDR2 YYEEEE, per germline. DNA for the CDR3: TGTGCCAGCAGCGTGGAATTGGGGCGGCTGAACACTGAAGCTTTCTTT. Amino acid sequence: CASSVELGRLNTEAFF.